This T cell receptor beta chain appears in the sequencing data of a study of cytomegalovirus exposure and HLA in healthy donors. Overall study findings and caveats: V segments that were indistinguishable, TRBV6-2 and TRBV6-3 among them, were omitted from analysis. The study listed some 160 cytomegalovirus-associated TCR beta chains. More than 15,000 TCR beta sequences were associated with HLA alleles at 0.05 false discovery rate in a later analysis.

To note about this clone: Its specificity is not known.

V lost 4 bases, J lost 2 bases, and 14 bases lay in between. The CDR3 runs to 15 residues. Germline V gene data show CDR1 as SGHVS and CDR2 as FQNEAQ. In the PCR, 60 Vbeta and 13 Jbeta primers were used. How the authors handled the data: Later, an analysis found 75 million to 100 million unique TCR beta chains, and about 10 million of these were shared. TCRdb's copy holds only in-frame clones and misses some; the assay was immunoSEQ multiplex PCR. V and J calls plus clone size are reproduced from that table; the DNA served to infer D and trimming. The sample lists just over 150,000 clones, almost 80% occurring once.

The rearrangement joins TRBV7-8 to TRBJ1-1; D might be TRBD1 (6 bases). Sequencing was done on a sample of PBMCs. This TCR was sampled from a woman between 45 and 60 years old in good health and CMV-seropositive. CDR3 loop: CASSSPQGLNTEAFF. The CDR3 bases are TGTGCCAGCAGCTCCCCACAGGGCCTAAACACTGAAGCTTTCTTT.